A single sample is the source of the 20 T cell receptor beta chains below, sequenced in a study of OX40 agonist ivuxolimab in advanced cancers. Method: immunoSEQ multiplex PCR; TCRdb's copy keeps in-frame clones and lacks some. The sample gives around 34,000 clones, roughly 80% of which show up once; 23% is in the top ten. This material consisted of CD4+ or CD8+ T cells sorted from blood, taken in a trial of the OX40 agonist ivuxolimab. These receptors were obtained from an adult with an advanced solid tumor such as melanoma, head and neck, liver or kidney cancer.

The chain joins TRBV9 to TRBJ1-1; D is uncertain. Germline V lookup: CDR1 SGDLS, CDR2 YYNGEE. The V end was cut by 0 bases, the J end by 0 bases, with 6 bases between. The CDR3 extends over 14 amino acids. The chain's CDR3 is CASSVAWMNTEAFF. CDR3 DNA: TGTGCCAGCAGCGTAGCCTGGATGAACACTGAAGCTTTCTTT.

This sequence joins TRBV5-5 and TRBJ2-1; 8 bases agree with TRBD2. In germline, CDR1 is SGHKS, CDR2 YYEKEE (reference sequence). This CDR3 region has 16 residues. The V segment lost 0 bases and the J segment 3 bases; nucleotides outside the gene matches: 5. The CDR3 reads CASSLVAGGYYNEQFF. DNA for the CDR3: TGTGCCAGCAGCTTGGTTGCGGGAGGATACTACAATGAGCAGTTCTTC. Looking up the rest from reference TRBV5-5 and TRBJ2-1 gives the full variable domain: DAGVTQSPTHLIKTRGQQVTLRCSPISGHKSVSWYQQVLGQGPQFIFQYYEKEERGRGNFPDRFSARQFPNYSSELNVNALLLGDSALYLCASSLVAGGYYNEQFFGPGTRLTVL.

The genes are TRBV7-6 and TRBJ2-2; D may be TRBD1 (6 bases). This CDR3 has 13 amino acids. Deletions cut 5 bases from V and 4 bases from J, with 8 bases between. Germline values: CDR1 SGHVS, CDR2 FNYEAQ. The CDR3 sequence is CASSLRGTGELFF. The CDR3 DNA follows: TGTGCCAGCAGCCTCAGGGGCACCGGGGAGCTGTTTTTT.

The CDR3 sequence: CASSFGVEQYF. Written as DNA, the CDR3 is TGTGCCAGCAGCTTTGGAGTGGAGCAGTACTTC. The rearrangement links TRBV5-4 to TRBJ2-7; D gene ambiguous. The CDR3 has 11 amino acids. Looked up from germline, CDR1 is SGHNT and CDR2 is YYREEE (reference sequence). Trimming took 2 bases from V and 7 from J, leaving 7 bases between them.

The CDR3 here is CASSPKYGGMEQFF. The CDR3 coding sequence is TGTGCCAGCAGCCCGAAGTACGGTGGTATGGAGCAGTTCTTC. The chain is built from TRBV5-4 and TRBJ2-1; no clear D. Per germline, CDR1 SGHNT and CDR2 YYREEE (reference sequence). This CDR3 contains 14 residues. Trimming took 4 bases from V and 10 from J, leaving 18 bases between them.

The chain uses TRBV7-2 and TRBJ2-1; 8 bases agree with TRBD2. The CDR3 contains 15 residues. From germline, CDR1 is SGHTA and CDR2 FQGNSA. Trimming at V came to 5 bases and at J to 0 bases, leaving 3 bases not matched to a gene. In nucleotides, the CDR3 is TGTGCCAGCAGCGGTACTAGCGGCTCCTACAATGAGCAGTTCTTC. This gives the protein CASSGTSGSYNEQFF. Filled out from reference TRBV7-2 and TRBJ2-1, the complete variable domain reads GAGVSQSPSNKVTEKGKDVELRCDPISGHTALYWYRQSLGQGLEFLIYFQGNSAPDKSGLPSDRFSAERTGGSVSTLTIQRTQQEDSAVYLCASSGTSGSYNEQFFGPGTRLTVL.

The chain combines TRBV4-1 with TRBJ1-3; D not resolved. Trimming pared 1 base from V and 4 bases from J, leaving 17 bases between. The germline V gene has CDR1 MGHRA and CDR2 YSYEKL. The CDR3 consists of 17 residues. Here the CDR3 DNA reads TGCGCCAGCAGCCAAGCGGGATGGGCAAGCAAAGGAAACACCATATATTTT. It specifies CASSQAGWASKGNTIYF.

The chain has TRBV11-2 and TRBJ2-3; D uncertain. Germline V CDR1 and CDR2: SGHAT, FQNNGV. V was pared by 6 bases and J by 5 bases, with 15 bases between. CDR3 length: 14 amino acids. CDR3 DNA: TGTGCCAGCAGTTCCCCTCTCTTTAGAGATACGCAGTATTTT. Translation gives CASSSPLFRDTQYF.

In this sample, this clone turned up a few times. The rearrangement links TRBV27 to TRBJ1-5, with TRBD1 identical over 7 bases. Germline values: CDR1 MNHEY, CDR2 SMNVEV (reference sequence). The CDR3 totals 14 residues. V shed 4 bases, J shed 0 bases, and the junction held 0 bases outside the gene matches. CDR3 sequence: CASSYRGSNQPQHF. The DNA for the CDR3 is TGTGCCAGCAGTTACAGGGGTAGCAATCAGCCCCAGCATTTT.

V is TRBV4-1 and J is TRBJ2-5; 10 nucleotides line up with TRBD2. Matching the DNA end better, TRBJ2-7 makes the J call doubtful. This CDR3 is built from 15 residues. The V gene's germline CDR1 is MGHRA and CDR2 YSYEKL. CDR3 coding DNA: TGCGCCAGCAGCCAAGAGTCAGCGGGGGGGCACGAGCAGTACTTC. Its protein product is CASSQESAGGHEQYF.

The CDR3 sequence is CASSRQGEHGYTF. The CDR3 region has the DNA TGTGCCAGCAGCAGACAGGGAGAACATGGCTACACCTTC. The chain is built from TRBV7-8 and TRBJ1-2, with 7 bases identical to TRBD1. The V gene end was trimmed by 5 bases and the J gene end by 6 bases; junction bases not matched to a gene: 6. The CDR3 covers 13 residues. The germline V gene has CDR1 SGHVS and CDR2 FQNEAQ.

CDR3 sequence: CASSSGTNTEAFF. The CDR3 DNA follows: TGTGCCAGCAGCTCCGGGACCAACACTGAAGCTTTCTTT. The chain is built from TRBV5-6 and TRBJ1-1; D is possibly TRBD1 (5 bases). The CDR3 runs 13 residues. Trimming removed 3 bases from V and 2 bases from J, with 8 bases in between. From germline, CDR1 is SGHDT and CDR2 YYEEEE.

CDR3 in amino acids: CAAGTGTYEQYF. The CDR3 region has the DNA TGTGCCGCCGGGACAGGGACCTACGAGCAGTACTTC. V and J are TRBV19 and TRBJ2-7, with 9 positions matching TRBD1. Per germline, CDR1 LNHDA and CDR2 SQIVND (reference sequence). The CDR3 length is 12 residues. Trimming took 11 bases from V and 2 from J; bases not matched to a gene: 4.

CDR3 sequence (DNA): TGTGCCAGCAGCTTGGGGACCAGCGAGCAGTACTTC. As protein: CASSLGTSEQYF. The gene calls are TRBV5-4 and TRBJ2-7; D gene uncertain. The CDR3 totals 12 residues. V gave up 0 bases and J gave up 6 bases, with 7 bases separating them. Germline-derived CDR1 and CDR2 are SGHNT and YYREEE (reference sequence).

The chain has TRBV5-1 and TRBJ2-1; 13 bases agree with TRBD2. Germline lookup yields CDR1 SGHRS and CDR2 YFSETQ. The CDR3 has 17 amino acids. J was trimmed by 1 base and V by 4 bases; bases with no gene match: 5. DNA of the CDR3: TGCGCCAGCAGCACAGGGACTAGCGGGATTTCCTACAATGAGCAGTTCTTC. This encodes CASSTGTSGISYNEQFF.

V usage is TRBV28 and J usage is TRBJ2-7; D remains ambiguous. This CDR3 is 14 amino acids long. Germline V CDR1 and CDR2: MDHEN, SYDVKM. V was pared by 4 bases and J by 2 bases, with 12 bases between. As DNA, the CDR3 is TGTGCCAGCAGTTCGGTTACAGATACCTACGAGCAGTACTTC. It yields the protein CASSSVTDTYEQYF.

The chain joins TRBV4-2 to TRBJ1-1; 7 bases agree with TRBD1. The CDR3 sequence is 16 residues long. Germline V gene sequence: CDR1 LGHNA, CDR2 YNFKEQ. The ends lost 4 bases at V and 0 bases at J; junction bases unmatched: 8. The CDR3 DNA is TGTGCCAGCAGCCCTACCGATGGACAGGTGAACACTGAAGCTTTCTTT. Its translation: CASSPTDGQVNTEAFF.

This clone came up once. V gene TRBV4-1 combines with J gene TRBJ2-7; no firm D call. The CDR3 is 13 amino acids. V lost 3 bases, J lost 2 bases, and 8 bases lay in between. The germline CDR1 and CDR2 sequences are MGHRA and YSYEKL. The CDR3 sequence: CASSQTDTYEQYF. Here the CDR3 DNA reads TGCGCCAGCAGCCAGACTGACACCTACGAGCAGTACTTC.

The chain combines TRBV10-2 with TRBJ1-2; D unclear. Germline V lookup: CDR1 WSHSY, CDR2 SAAADI. The CDR3 has 13 residues. V lost 6 bases and J 5 bases, leaving 13 bases between the germline ends. The DNA for the CDR3 is TGCGCCAGCAGAGCCCACGGGGTTTATGGCTACACCTTC. Amino acids: CASRAHGVYGYTF.

In its sample, this clone was seen once. In DNA form, the CDR3 reads TGTGCCAGCGAGAACAAGGGCGAGCAGTACTTC. Translation gives CASENKGEQYF. The rearrangement uses TRBV6-6 and TRBJ2-7; D gene ambiguous. Trimming took 8 bases from V and 6 from J, leaving 11 bases between them. This CDR3 comprises 11 residues. Per germline, CDR1 MNHNY and CDR2 SVGAGI (reference sequence).